Each of the 20 T cell receptor beta chains below was sequenced from the same sample in a study of T cell responses to AZD1222 COVID-19 vaccine. TCRdb's copy holds only in-frame clones and misses some; the assay was immunoSEQ multiplex PCR. The table includes about 150,000 clones, about 89% detected once. The sequences come from peripheral blood, collected 28 days after the second AZD1222 dose. The receptors stem from an adult who received the AZD1222 COVID-19 vaccine.

The rearrangement joins TRBV28 to TRBJ2-2, with a weak D call TRBD1 (5 bases). Germline V CDR1 and CDR2: MDHEN, SYDVKM. Trimming left V 7 bases short and J 2 bases short, with 8 bases between. The CDR3 is 13 amino acids. In nucleotides, the CDR3 is TGTGCCAGCACAGGGCCTAACACCGGGGAGCTGTTTTTT. Encoded protein: CASTGPNTGELFF. Full variable domain (outside the CDR3, taken from reference TRBV28 and TRBJ2-2): DVKVTQSSRYLVKRTGEKVFLECVQDMDHENMFWYRQDPGLGLRLIYFSYDVKMKEKGDIPEGYSVSREKKERFSLILESASTNQTSMYLCASTGPNTGELFFGEGSRLTVL.

The rearrangement joins TRBV10-1 to TRBJ1-4, with 7 nucleotides matching TRBD1. Germline CDR1 reads WNHNN; CDR2 reads SYGVQD (reference sequence). The CDR3 consists of 20 residues. V was clipped by 3 bases and J by 0 bases; unmatched bases: 16. This chain's CDR3 is CASSDQPRDSGLATNEKLFF. In DNA, the CDR3 is TGCGCCAGCAGTGACCAACCCCGGGACAGCGGGCTTGCAACTAATGAAAAACTGTTTTTT.

This clone turned up a few times. V and J are TRBV9 and TRBJ1-2; D ambiguous. Trimming cost V 0 bases and J 5 bases, with 14 bases left between them. The CDR3 length is 15 residues. The germline gives CDR1 SGDLS, CDR2 YYNGEE. The CDR3 loop reads CASSVVPSSTYGYTF. CDR3 bases: TGTGCCAGCAGCGTAGTGCCCTCGAGTACGTATGGCTACACCTTC.

The CDR3 reads CAISPSSGSYNEQFF. Written as DNA, the CDR3 is TGTGCCATCAGTCCATCTAGCGGGAGCTACAATGAGCAGTTCTTC. The chain is built from TRBV10-3 and TRBJ2-1; 10 bases agree with TRBD2. The CDR3 consists of 15 residues. Germline V gene data show CDR1 as ENHRY and CDR2 as SYGVKD. J lost 3 bases, V lost 5 bases, and 4 bases had no gene match.

Only a few counts were recorded for this clone. The chain recombines TRBV6-4 with TRBJ2-7; D possibly corresponds to TRBD2 (6 bases). The CDR3 loop spans 13 amino acids. V lost 8 bases and J 6 bases, leaving 17 bases between the germline ends. Germline V gene data show CDR1 as MRHNA and CDR2 as SNTAGT. CDR3: CASLTRREGEQYF. In DNA, the CDR3 is TGTGCCAGCCTGACTAGAAGAGAAGGCGAGCAGTACTTC.

This sequence joins TRBV2 and TRBJ2-2; a weak D match, TRBD2 (5 bases). The CDR3 loop spans 14 amino acids. Trimming cost V 4 bases and J 4 bases, with 10 bases left between them. Germline V lookup: CDR1 SNHLY, CDR2 FYNNEI. The CDR3 bases are TGTGCCAGCAGTGCCCATCGGGGCACCGGGGAGCTGTTTTTT. Translated: CASSAHRGTGELFF.

This sequence joins TRBV7-2 and TRBJ2-7; 10 bases map to TRBD2. The germline CDR1 and CDR2 sequences are SGHTA and FQGNSA. The junction had 10 bases not matched to a gene; V was cut back by 5 bases and J by 0 bases. The CDR3 covers 17 residues. This chain's CDR3 is CASSLRGLAENSYEQYF. In nucleotides, the CDR3 is TGTGCCAGCAGCCTCCGTGGACTAGCGGAAAACTCCTACGAGCAGTACTTC.

The chain combines TRBV5-1 with TRBJ2-7, with TRBD2 matching over 11 bases. The CDR3 is 14 amino acids. Germline V gene lookup returns CDR1 SGHRS and CDR2 YFSETQ. J was trimmed by 5 bases and V by 5 bases; bases with no gene match: 6. CDR3 residues: CASRSSGRTNEQYF. CDR3 bases: TGCGCCAGCAGGTCTAGCGGGAGGACTAACGAGCAGTACTTC.

This chain links TRBV28 with TRBJ1-5; maybe TRBD1 (6 bases). Trimming took 0 bases from V and 3 from J, leaving 15 bases between them. Germline loops: CDR1 MDHEN, CDR2 SYDVKM. The CDR3 consists of 17 residues. In DNA form, the CDR3 reads TGTGCCAGCAGTTTATGGGCGAGGGGGGGGAACAATCAGCCCCAGCATTTT. This translates into CASSLWARGGNNQPQHF.

The chain couples TRBV7-2 to TRBJ2-1; TRBD1 might be the D (6 bases). The CDR3 runs to 14 residues. Germline CDR1 SGHTA, CDR2 FQGNSA. Trimming removed 3 bases at V and 7 bases at J, with 13 bases between. This CDR3 is CASSLGGRGNEQFF. In DNA form, the CDR3 reads TGTGCCAGCAGCTTGGGTGGCAGGGGTAATGAGCAGTTCTTC.

V and J are TRBV30 and TRBJ1-1; D is uncertain. Germline CDR1 GTSNPN, CDR2 SVGIG (reference sequence). This CDR3 has 12 amino acids. Trimming removed 5 bases from V and 4 bases from J, with 11 bases in between. Here the CDR3 DNA reads TGTGCCTGGCTTCGTGGAACCACTGAAGCTTTCTTT. This encodes CAWLRGTTEAFF.

The V call is TRBV2, the J call TRBJ2-5, with 11 bases fitting TRBD1. The length of the CDR3 is 13 residues. The germline gives CDR1 SNHLY, CDR2 FYNNEI. J was trimmed by 5 bases and V by 9 bases; bases with no gene match: 5. The CDR3 sequence is CASGTGGRETQYF. Written as DNA, the CDR3 is TGTGCCAGTGGGACAGGGGGGAGGGAGACCCAGTACTTC.

The gene calls are TRBV24-1 and TRBJ1-5; D is unclear. The CDR3 totals 14 residues. From germline, CDR1 is KGHDR and CDR2 SFDVKD. V dropped 3 bases and J dropped 6 bases, with 11 bases sitting between them. The CDR3 loop reads CATSDPSQVQPQHF. Written as DNA, the CDR3 is TGTGCCACCAGTGATCCAAGTCAGGTTCAGCCCCAGCATTTT.

In this sample, this clone turned up once. This chain joins TRBV3-1 (or the pseudogene TRBV3-2) and TRBJ2-3, with TRBD1 identical over 9 bases. Trimming took 4 bases from V and 3 from J; bases not matched to a gene: 2. Germline values: CDR1 LGHDT, CDR2 YNNKEL (reference sequence). This CDR3 contains 14 residues. The CDR3 nucleotides read TGTGCCAGCAGCCCGGACAGGGGAACAGATACGCAGTATTTT. It encodes CASSPDRGTDTQYF.

The chain employs TRBV28 and TRBJ2-1, with a possible D match to TRBD2 (5 bases). The CDR3 is 15 residues long. CDR1 MDHEN and CDR2 SYDVKM come from the germline V gene. Between the trimmed V and J ends, which lost 5 bases and 1 base, there was a span of 12 bases. The CDR3 spells CASSQASGSYNEQFF. The CDR3 DNA reads TGTGCCAGCAGTCAAGCCTCGGGGTCCTACAATGAGCAGTTCTTC.

In the case of this clone: Other DNA sequences in the same sample also yield this CDR3. The chain couples TRBV7-9 to TRBJ2-7; no firm D call. This CDR3 has 14 residues. Germline values: CDR1 SEHNR, CDR2 FQNEAQ (reference sequence). V dropped 3 bases and J dropped 0 bases, with 9 bases sitting between them. The CDR3 loop is CASSFKGGSYEQYF. The CDR3 region has the DNA TGTGCCAGCAGCTTCAAGGGTGGCTCCTACGAGCAGTACTTC.

The chain uses TRBV9 and TRBJ1-6; D perhaps matches TRBD1 (6 bases). This CDR3 region has 16 residues. The V and J ends lost 3 bases and 8 bases respectively, with 18 bases between them. CDR1 and CDR2 (germline): SGDLS, YYNGEE. CDR3 in amino acids: CASSADPGQLHSPLHF. The CDR3 nucleotides read TGTGCCAGCAGCGCAGATCCCGGACAGCTGCATTCACCCCTCCACTTT.

The genes are TRBV3-1 (or the pseudogene TRBV3-2) and TRBJ2-2; possibly TRBD1 for D (6 bases). The CDR3 extends over 14 amino acids. The V end lost 10 bases, the J end lost 2 bases, and 14 bases lay between the germline ends. Looked up from germline, CDR1 is LGHDT and CDR2 is YNNKEL (reference sequence). The CDR3 DNA reads TGTGCCACCACCCTACAGGGCAACACCGGGGAGCTGTTTTTT. It specifies CATTLQGNTGELFF.

This chain uses TRBV28 with TRBJ1-2; 8 bases align to TRBD1. CDR3 size: 15 residues. Germline CDR1 MDHEN, CDR2 SYDVKM. V was pared by 2 bases and J by 5 bases, with 7 bases of the junction left unmatched. The CDR3 sequence is CASSLPRGRVYGYTF. The CDR3 DNA sequence: TGTGCCAGCAGTTTACCCAGGGGGCGAGTTTATGGCTACACCTTC.

V usage is TRBV18 and J usage is TRBJ2-1; the D gene is possibly TRBD1 (6 bases). V was clipped by 1 base and J by 5 bases, with 9 bases between them. CDR1 and CDR2 (germline): KGHSH, LQKENI. The CDR3 is 14 amino acids. The CDR3 sequence is CASSPQTGNNEQFF. Here the CDR3 DNA reads TGTGCCAGCTCACCACAGACAGGCAACAATGAGCAGTTCTTC.